This TCR beta chain stems from a study of monozygotic twins with inflammatory bowel disease. Overall study results and limits: With others, IBD patients shared fewer clonotypes than healthy twins did, especially with disease activity. Treatment differences in immunosuppression may have added variability to the repertoires of patients.

Remarks on this clonotype: The antigen remains unidentified.

There are 16 residues in the CDR3. Looked up from germline, CDR1 is SGHAT and CDR2 is FQNNGV. Template switching introduced UMIs that contain a 6-nucleotide sample barcode. TCRdb reprocessed the 5' RACE reads and keeps a single row for each CDR3 protein, giving no DNA. The listing contains 440,000 or so distinct CDR3 sequences. V usage is TRBV11-2 and J usage is TRBJ2-3. Source material: blood. This TCR was recovered from a human donor with ulcerative colitis or Crohn's disease, or a healthy co-twin of an affected twin (not recorded which). CDR3: CASSLDTSVGTDTQYF.